This is a list of T cell receptor beta chains from one sample in a study of early T cells in non-severe SARS-CoV-2 infection. Via MiXCR, TCRdb re-called the 5' RACE reads, giving one row per CDR3 protein. The sample has tens of thousands of distinct CDR3 sequences; around 12% are singletons. The starting material was whole blood, obtained at baseline. These receptors all come from an adult who was a healthcare worker with PCR-confirmed SARS-CoV-2 infection or an uninfected control (not recorded which). Both conserved end residues are part of each CDR3. The D gene is left open where the match is weak. Expanded clones get a size class; other rows say once, few or many, or leave the size out.

len: 17
abundance: many
v_gene: TRBV24-1
d_gene: NA
j_gene: TRBJ2-3
CDR3aa: CATSDPSPRLGTDTQYF
CDR3nt: TGTGCCACCAGTGATCCCTCGCCCCGCCTCGGGACAGATACGCAGTATTTT

len: 15
abundance: many
v_gene: TRBV10-3
d_gene: TRBD1
j_gene: TRBJ1-5
CDR3aa: CAISPSGQDYQPQHF
CDR3nt: TGTGCCATCAGCCCCTCGGGACAGGATTATCAGCCCCAGCATTTT

len: 14
abundance: NA
v_gene: TRBV14
d_gene: NA
j_gene: TRBJ1-4
CDR3aa: CASSRDPRVEKLFF
CDR3nt: TGTGCCAGCAGCCGCGATCCGAGGGTCGAAAAACTGTTTTTT

len: 15
abundance: many
v_gene: TRBV12-5
d_gene: NA
j_gene: TRBJ1-1
CDR3aa: CASGYSPAWGTEAFF
CDR3nt: TGTGCTAGTGGTTACTCCCCGGCCTGGGGCACTGAAGCTTTCTTT

len: 13
abundance: NA
v_gene: TRBV20-1
d_gene: NA
j_gene: TRBJ1-6
CDR3aa: CSARGGAGGALHF
CDR3nt: TGCAGTGCTAGAGGAGGCGCTGGCGGGGCCCTCCACTTT

len: 16
abundance: many
v_gene: TRBV24-1
d_gene: NA
j_gene: TRBJ2-1
CDR3aa: CATSDANALFYNEQFF
CDR3nt: TGTGCCACCAGTGACGCTAACGCCCTCTTTTACAATGAGCAGTTCTTC

len: 15
abundance: few
v_gene: TRBV5-6
d_gene: NA
j_gene: TRBJ2-2
CDR3aa: CASSLVDRNTGELFF
CDR3nt: TGTGCCAGCAGCTTGGTGGACAGAAACACCGGGGAGCTGTTTTTT

len: 12
abundance: NA
v_gene: TRBV7-9
d_gene: TRBD1
j_gene: TRBJ2-7
CDR3aa: CASSRDRVEQYF
CDR3nt: TGTGCCAGCAGCCGGGACAGGGTCGAGCAGTACTTC

len: 15
abundance: NA
v_gene: TRBV6-2/TRBV6-3
d_gene: NA
j_gene: TRBJ1-1
CDR3aa: CASSLPYHGNTEAFF
CDR3nt: TGTGCCAGCAGCCTCCCTTACCACGGAAACACTGAAGCTTTCTTT

len: 19
abundance: many
v_gene: TRBV21-1
d_gene: NA
j_gene: TRBJ2-4
CDR3aa: CASSKRGSWTAVAKNIQYF
CDR3nt: TGTGCCAGCAGCAAAAGGGGAAGTTGGACAGCCGTAGCCAAAAACATTCAGTACTTC

len: 15
abundance: NA
v_gene: TRBV7-9
d_gene: TRBD2
j_gene: TRBJ2-7
CDR3aa: CASSLGTSGGDEQYF
CDR3nt: TGTGCCAGCAGCTTAGGGACTAGCGGGGGAGACGAGCAGTACTTC

len: 16
abundance: few
v_gene: TRBV5-8
d_gene: TRBD2
j_gene: TRBJ2-5
CDR3aa: CASSLEGLARVETQYF
CDR3nt: TGTGCCAGCAGCTTGGAAGGACTAGCAAGAGTGGAGACCCAGTACTTC

len: 15
abundance: few
v_gene: TRBV11-2
d_gene: NA
j_gene: TRBJ2-7
CDR3aa: CASSLVQSRGPEQYF
CDR3nt: TGTGCCAGCAGCTTAGTCCAGTCCCGTGGCCCCGAGCAGTACTTC

len: 15
abundance: NA
v_gene: TRBV21-1
d_gene: NA
j_gene: TRBJ2-1
CDR3aa: CASSKVTGEYNEQFF
CDR3nt: TGTGCCAGCAGCAAAGTTACGGGAGAGTACAATGAGCAGTTCTTC

len: 14
abundance: few
v_gene: TRBV28
d_gene: NA
j_gene: TRBJ2-5
CDR3aa: CASSFLAGSETQYF
CDR3nt: TGTGCCAGCAGTTTCCTGGCAGGTAGTGAGACCCAGTACTTC

len: 17
abundance: many
v_gene: TRBV3-1
d_gene: TRBD2
j_gene: TRBJ2-2
CDR3aa: CASSQVLKRESIGELFF
CDR3nt: TGTGCCAGCAGCCAAGTCCTTAAGCGGGAGTCAATCGGGGAGCTGTTTTTT

len: 14
abundance: NA
v_gene: TRBV24-1
d_gene: NA
j_gene: TRBJ2-5
CDR3aa: CATSSLGGPETQYF
CDR3nt: TGTGCCACCAGCTCCTTGGGGGGGCCAGAGACCCAGTACTTC

len: 16
abundance: many
v_gene: TRBV7-2
d_gene: NA
j_gene: TRBJ2-5
CDR3aa: CASTLTPTGGMAAQYF
CDR3nt: TGTGCCAGCACCCTGACCCCGACAGGTGGGATGGCGGCCCAGTACTTC

len: 16
abundance: many
v_gene: TRBV11-2
d_gene: TRBD1
j_gene: TRBJ1-4
CDR3aa: CASSLAGQGAFEKLFF
CDR3nt: TGTGCCAGCAGCTTAGCCGGACAGGGTGCCTTTGAAAAACTGTTTTTT

len: 15
abundance: NA
v_gene: TRBV2
d_gene: TRBD2
j_gene: TRBJ2-3
CDR3aa: CASSPAGRSTDTQYF
CDR3nt: TGTGCCAGCAGTCCAGCGGGGAGATCCACAGATACGCAGTATTTT

len: 16
abundance: NA
v_gene: TRBV9
d_gene: NA
j_gene: TRBJ2-6
CDR3aa: CASSAITSSGANVLTF
CDR3nt: TGTGCCAGCAGCGCCATAACTTCCTCTGGGGCCAACGTCCTGACTTTC

len: 13
abundance: few
v_gene: TRBV3-1
d_gene: TRBD1
j_gene: TRBJ1-1
CDR3aa: CASSQQGALEAFF
CDR3nt: TGTGCCAGCAGCCAACAGGGGGCCCTTGAAGCTTTCTTT

len: 15
abundance: NA
v_gene: TRBV18
d_gene: TRBD1
j_gene: TRBJ1-2
CDR3aa: CASSLKGQANYGYTF
CDR3nt: TGTGCCAGCTCACTCAAGGGACAGGCGAACTATGGCTACACCTTC

len: 15
abundance: few
v_gene: TRBV2
d_gene: NA
j_gene: TRBJ1-1
CDR3aa: CASSETPGVSSEAFF
CDR3nt: TGTGCCAGCAGTGAAACCCCAGGGGTTAGCTCTGAAGCTTTCTTT

len: 17
abundance: few
v_gene: TRBV7-3
d_gene: NA
j_gene: TRBJ2-2
CDR3aa: CASSPRVLNSVTGELFF
CDR3nt: TGTGCCAGCAGCCCAAGGGTCCTGAACTCTGTCACCGGGGAGCTGTTTTTT

len: 13
abundance: many
v_gene: TRBV13
d_gene: NA
j_gene: TRBJ1-1
CDR3aa: CASSSDRNTEAFF
CDR3nt: TGTGCCAGCAGCTCGGACAGGAACACTGAAGCTTTCTTT

len: 16
abundance: NA
v_gene: TRBV7-9
d_gene: NA
j_gene: TRBJ2-3
CDR3aa: CASSSRGPLNADTQYF
CDR3nt: TGTGCCAGCAGCTCCCGGGGACCCCTTAACGCGGATACGCAGTATTTT

len: 14
abundance: NA
v_gene: TRBV5-5
d_gene: TRBD1
j_gene: TRBJ2-7
CDR3aa: CANSPRDRGSEQYF
CDR3nt: TGTGCCAACAGCCCCCGGGACAGGGGGAGCGAGCAGTACTTC

len: 11
abundance: many
v_gene: TRBV20-1
d_gene: TRBD1
j_gene: TRBJ2-7
CDR3aa: CRARTGYEQYF
CDR3nt: TGCAGGGCCCGGACAGGGTACGAGCAGTACTTC

len: 16
abundance: NA
v_gene: TRBV4-1
d_gene: TRBD1
j_gene: TRBJ1-1
CDR3aa: CASSHRQGSMNTEAFF
CDR3nt: TGCGCCAGCAGCCATCGACAGGGATCTATGAACACTGAAGCTTTCTTT

len: 12
abundance: many
v_gene: TRBV7-9
d_gene: NA
j_gene: TRBJ2-7
CDR3aa: CASSFRPYEQYF
CDR3nt: TGTGCCAGCAGCTTTCGGCCCTACGAGCAGTACTTC

len: 16
abundance: many
v_gene: TRBV6-1
d_gene: NA
j_gene: TRBJ1-5
CDR3aa: CASSEGLAGSNQPQHF
CDR3nt: TGTGCCAGCAGTGAAGGCCTGGCAGGGAGCAATCAGCCCCAGCATTTT

len: 15
abundance: NA
v_gene: TRBV21-1
d_gene: NA
j_gene: TRBJ2-7
CDR3aa: CASSGTSSSSYEQYF
CDR3nt: TGTGCCAGCAGCGGGACTAGTAGCTCTTCCTACGAGCAGTACTTC

len: 16
abundance: few
v_gene: TRBV5-1
d_gene: TRBD1
j_gene: TRBJ2-2
CDR3aa: CASSSHRDRPVGELFF
CDR3nt: TGCGCCAGCAGCTCCCACCGGGACAGGCCTGTCGGGGAGCTGTTTTTT

len: 15
abundance: many
v_gene: TRBV12-3/TRBV12-4
d_gene: NA
j_gene: TRBJ2-3
CDR3aa: CASSFRRDGPDTQYF
CDR3nt: TGTGCCAGCAGTTTTAGGAGAGACGGCCCAGATACGCAGTATTTT

len: 13
abundance: NA
v_gene: TRBV3-1
d_gene: TRBD1
j_gene: TRBJ2-5
CDR3aa: CASSGDRQETQYF
CDR3nt: TGTGCCAGCAGCGGGGACAGGCAGGAGACCCAGTACTTC

len: 14
abundance: few
v_gene: TRBV12-3/TRBV12-4
d_gene: NA
j_gene: TRBJ1-3
CDR3aa: CASSFAGFQNTIYF
CDR3nt: TGTGCCAGCAGTTTTGCCGGGTTTCAAAACACCATATATTTT

len: 16
abundance: NA
v_gene: TRBV3-1
d_gene: NA
j_gene: TRBJ1-1
CDR3aa: CASSQGSGRPRGEAFF
CDR3nt: TGTGCCAGCAGCCAAGGTAGCGGGCGCCCCCGGGGTGAAGCTTTCTTT

len: 15
abundance: few
v_gene: TRBV3-1
d_gene: NA
j_gene: TRBJ1-2
CDR3aa: CASSQDQGRLGGYTF
CDR3nt: TGTGCCAGCAGCCAAGATCAGGGGCGCTTGGGTGGCTACACCTTC

len: 13
abundance: few
v_gene: TRBV18
d_gene: NA
j_gene: TRBJ1-5
CDR3aa: CASSPQGEQPQHF
CDR3nt: TGTGCCAGCTCGCCACAGGGCGAACAGCCCCAGCATTTT

len: 15
abundance: few
v_gene: TRBV12-3/TRBV12-4
d_gene: NA
j_gene: TRBJ2-1
CDR3aa: CASTGDPPNYNEQFF
CDR3nt: TGTGCCAGCACCGGGGACCCACCTAACTACAATGAGCAGTTCTTC

len: 18
abundance: many
v_gene: TRBV7-9
d_gene: TRBD2
j_gene: TRBJ2-7
CDR3aa: CASSATSGRGSDLDEQYF
CDR3nt: TGTGCCAGCAGCGCTACTAGCGGGAGAGGGTCCGATCTCGACGAGCAGTACTTC

len: 15
abundance: NA
v_gene: TRBV28
d_gene: NA
j_gene: TRBJ2-1
CDR3aa: CASSTDRNTYNEQFF
CDR3nt: TGTGCCAGCAGCACGGACAGAAATACCTACAATGAGCAGTTCTTC

len: 13
abundance: NA
v_gene: TRBV2
d_gene: TRBD2
j_gene: TRBJ2-7
CDR3aa: CASSVRLADEQYF
CDR3nt: TGTGCCAGCAGTGTAAGACTAGCAGACGAGCAGTACTTC

len: 17
abundance: many
v_gene: TRBV3-1
d_gene: NA
j_gene: TRBJ2-6
CDR3aa: CASSPSTVNSGANVLTF
CDR3nt: TGTGCCAGCAGCCCGAGTACAGTGAACTCTGGGGCCAACGTCCTGACTTTC

len: 18
abundance: NA
v_gene: TRBV7-8
d_gene: NA
j_gene: TRBJ2-1
CDR3aa: CASSPGAGGAEFRDEQFF
CDR3nt: TGTGCCAGCAGCCCGGGGGCCGGGGGCGCGGAGTTTAGGGATGAGCAGTTCTTC

len: 15
abundance: many
v_gene: TRBV18
d_gene: TRBD2
j_gene: TRBJ2-7
CDR3aa: CASSPPAGGPYEQYF
CDR3nt: TGTGCCAGCTCACCACCAGCGGGAGGGCCTTACGAGCAGTACTTC

len: 19
abundance: many
v_gene: TRBV7-3
d_gene: TRBD2
j_gene: TRBJ2-1
CDR3aa: CASSPNRDSGGNSYNEQFF
CDR3nt: TGTGCCAGCAGCCCCAACAGGGATAGCGGGGGGAACTCCTACAATGAGCAGTTCTTC

len: 17
abundance: NA
v_gene: TRBV5-5
d_gene: NA
j_gene: TRBJ2-1
CDR3aa: CASSTRTDTLSYNEQFF
CDR3nt: TGTGCCAGCAGCACGAGGACGGACACCCTCTCCTACAATGAGCAGTTCTTC

len: 18
abundance: NA
v_gene: TRBV3-1
d_gene: TRBD2
j_gene: TRBJ2-3
CDR3aa: CASSQNPRRGGLADTQYF
CDR3nt: TGTGCCAGCAGCCAGAACCCCCGGCGGGGGGGCCTCGCAGATACGCAGTATTTT

len: 17
abundance: few
v_gene: TRBV30
d_gene: TRBD1
j_gene: TRBJ1-5
CDR3aa: CAWSPTGGAYSNQPQHF
CDR3nt: TGTGCCTGGAGTCCGACAGGGGGAGCATATAGCAATCAGCCCCAGCATTTT

len: 12
abundance: NA
v_gene: TRBV5-6
d_gene: NA
j_gene: TRBJ1-5
CDR3aa: CASSWGPQPQHF
CDR3nt: TGTGCCAGCAGCTGGGGACCGCAGCCCCAGCATTTT

len: 17
abundance: few
v_gene: TRBV7-2
d_gene: NA
j_gene: TRBJ2-4
CDR3aa: CASGTSRAARAKNIQYF
CDR3nt: TGTGCCAGCGGAACTAGCAGGGCGGCTAGAGCCAAAAACATTCAGTACTTC

len: 14
abundance: NA
v_gene: TRBV6-5
d_gene: NA
j_gene: TRBJ1-1
CDR3aa: CASRPPGDSTEAFF
CDR3nt: TGTGCCAGCAGACCCCCCGGGGATTCCACTGAAGCTTTCTTT

len: 14
abundance: few
v_gene: TRBV4-1
d_gene: NA
j_gene: TRBJ2-7
CDR3aa: CASSPQVNSWEQYF
CDR3nt: TGCGCCAGCAGCCCCCAGGTGAACAGTTGGGAGCAGTACTTC

len: 17
abundance: NA
v_gene: TRBV30
d_gene: NA
j_gene: TRBJ2-7
CDR3aa: CAWSEDGVLVMSYEQYF
CDR3nt: TGTGCCTGGAGTGAGGACGGAGTCCTCGTGATGTCCTACGAGCAGTACTTC

len: 16
abundance: NA
v_gene: TRBV18
d_gene: TRBD1
j_gene: TRBJ1-4
CDR3aa: CASSPSTGIPNEKLFF
CDR3nt: TGTGCCAGCTCACCTTCGACAGGGATCCCTAATGAAAAACTGTTTTTT